This T cell receptor beta chain was observed in a study of beta chain features in type 1 diabetes. Study observations and caveats: Here, the possible influence of HLA type (on TCRB rearrangement) remained unresolved. Cells with high TCR expression could be over-represented when cDNA is sequenced.

Note on this clone: Its antigen is as yet unknown. Other DNA sequences of this sample code for an identical CDR3.

Of the isolated RNA, all was reverse transcribed, and so the sequenced material was expressed TCRB transcripts. Produced via immunoSEQ multiplex PCR; TCRdb's table is partial and in-frame only. Of 860,000 or so clones in the sample, 17% are singletons; the top ten hold 0.02% to 0.025%. On average, the one heparinised blood draw given by each donor was around 110 mL. Trimming at V came to 3 bases and at J to 2 bases, leaving 1 base not matched to a gene. CDR1 is LNHDA, CDR2 SQIVND, per germline (reference sequence). The CDR3 extends over 13 amino acids. The sequence was collected from a woman aged 18-29 years in good health. V gene TRBV19 combines with J gene TRBJ2-7; TRBD2 agrees at 7 bases. The source material was naive CD4+ T cells from blood. This chain's CDR3 is CASSISGAYEQYF. In DNA, the CDR3 is TGTGCCAGTAGTATCAGCGGGGCCTACGAGCAGTACTTC. The variable domain in full, with the rest retrieved from reference TRBV19 and TRBJ2-7, is DGGITQSPKYLFRKEGQNVTLSCEQNLNHDAMYWYRQDPGQGLRLIYYSQIVNDFQKGDIAEGYSVSREKKESFPLTVTSAQKNPTAFYLCASSISGAYEQYFGPGTRLTVT.